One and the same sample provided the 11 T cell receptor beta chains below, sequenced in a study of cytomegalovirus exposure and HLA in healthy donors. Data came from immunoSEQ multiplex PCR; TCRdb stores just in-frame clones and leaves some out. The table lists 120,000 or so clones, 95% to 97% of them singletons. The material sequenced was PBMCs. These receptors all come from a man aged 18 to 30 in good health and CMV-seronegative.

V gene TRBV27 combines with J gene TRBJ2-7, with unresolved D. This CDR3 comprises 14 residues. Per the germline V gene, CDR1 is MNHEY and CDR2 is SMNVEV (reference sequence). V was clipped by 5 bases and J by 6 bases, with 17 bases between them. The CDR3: CASSPSTTMGEQYF. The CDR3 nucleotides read TGTGCCAGCAGTCCGTCGACGACAATGGGCGAGCAGTACTTC.

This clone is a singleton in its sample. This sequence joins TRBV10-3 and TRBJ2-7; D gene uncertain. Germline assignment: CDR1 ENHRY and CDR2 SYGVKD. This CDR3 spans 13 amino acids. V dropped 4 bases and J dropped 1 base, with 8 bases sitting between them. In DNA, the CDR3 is TGTGCCATCAGTGCGTACTCATCCTACGAGCAGTACTTC. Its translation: CAISAYSSYEQYF.

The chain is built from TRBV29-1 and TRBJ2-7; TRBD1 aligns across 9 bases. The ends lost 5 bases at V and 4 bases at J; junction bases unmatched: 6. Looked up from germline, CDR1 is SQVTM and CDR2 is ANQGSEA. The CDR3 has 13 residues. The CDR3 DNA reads TGCAGCGTTCTCCGGGACAGGGCTTACGAGCAGTACTTC. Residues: CSVLRDRAYEQYF.

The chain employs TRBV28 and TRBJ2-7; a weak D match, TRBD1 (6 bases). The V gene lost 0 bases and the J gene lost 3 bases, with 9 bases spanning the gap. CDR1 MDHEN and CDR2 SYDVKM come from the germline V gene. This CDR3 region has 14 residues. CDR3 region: CASSLWDSVYEQYF. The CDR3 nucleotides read TGTGCCAGCAGTTTATGGGACAGCGTCTACGAGCAGTACTTC. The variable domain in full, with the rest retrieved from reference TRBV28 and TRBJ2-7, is DVKVTQSSRYLVKRTGEKVFLECVQDMDHENMFWYRQDPGLGLRLIYFSYDVKMKEKGDIPEGYSVSREKKERFSLILESASTNQTSMYLCASSLWDSVYEQYFGPGTRLTVT.

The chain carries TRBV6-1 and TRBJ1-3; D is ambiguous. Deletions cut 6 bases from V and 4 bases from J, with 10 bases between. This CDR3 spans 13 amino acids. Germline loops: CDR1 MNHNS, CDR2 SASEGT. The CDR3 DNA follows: TGTGCCAGCAGATTCTCGGGAGGAAACACCATATATTTT. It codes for CASRFSGGNTIYF.

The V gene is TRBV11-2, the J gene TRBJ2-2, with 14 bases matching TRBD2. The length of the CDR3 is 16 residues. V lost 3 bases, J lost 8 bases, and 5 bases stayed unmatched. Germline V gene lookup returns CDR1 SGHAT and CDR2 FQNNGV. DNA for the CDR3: TGTGCCAGCAGCTTTGGACTAGCGGGAGGACTAGGGGAGCTGTTTTTT. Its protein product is CASSFGLAGGLGELFF. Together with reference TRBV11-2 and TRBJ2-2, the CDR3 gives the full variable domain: EAGVAQSPRYKIIEKRQSVAFWCNPISGHATLYWYQQILGQGPKLLIQFQNNGVVDDSQLPKDRFSAERLKGVDSTLKIQPAKLEDSAVYLCASSFGLAGGLGELFFGEGSRLTVL.

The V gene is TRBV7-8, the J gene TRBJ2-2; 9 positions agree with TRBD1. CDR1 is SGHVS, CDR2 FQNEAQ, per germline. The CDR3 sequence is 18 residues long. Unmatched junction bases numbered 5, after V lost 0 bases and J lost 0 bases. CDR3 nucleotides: TGTGCCAGCAGCTTAGCGAGGGACAGGGTTTCGAACACCGGGGAGCTGTTTTTT. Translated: CASSLARDRVSNTGELFF.

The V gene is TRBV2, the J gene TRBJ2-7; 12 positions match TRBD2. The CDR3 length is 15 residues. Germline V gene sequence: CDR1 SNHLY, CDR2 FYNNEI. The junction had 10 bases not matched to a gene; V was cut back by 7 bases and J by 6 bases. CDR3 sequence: CASTLGASGRGEQYF. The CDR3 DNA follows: TGTGCCAGCACTCTCGGCGCTAGCGGGAGGGGCGAGCAGTACTTC.

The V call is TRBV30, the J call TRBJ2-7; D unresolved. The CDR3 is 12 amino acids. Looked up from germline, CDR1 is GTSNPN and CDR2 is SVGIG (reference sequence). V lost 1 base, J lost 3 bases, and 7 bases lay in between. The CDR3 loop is CAWSGRVYEQYF. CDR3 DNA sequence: TGTGCCTGGAGTGGTCGGGTCTACGAGCAGTACTTC.

The CDR3 coding sequence is TGTGCCAGCAGGGATGGGACTGCACGGGAGGTCTCCGGGGGATACAATGAGCAGTTCTTC. Its protein product is CASRDGTAREVSGGYNEQFF. This rearrangement joins TRBV6-4 to TRBJ2-1; 7 bases line up with TRBD2. Germline CDR1 MRHNA, CDR2 SNTAGT. There are 20 residues in the CDR3. Germline trimming cut 6 bases from V and 4 bases from J; bases unmatched to any gene: 24.

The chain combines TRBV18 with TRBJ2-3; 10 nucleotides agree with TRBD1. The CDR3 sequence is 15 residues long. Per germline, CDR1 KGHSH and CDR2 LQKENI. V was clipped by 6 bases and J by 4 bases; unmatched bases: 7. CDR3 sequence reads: CASSPGTGEADTQYF. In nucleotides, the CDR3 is TGTGCCAGCTCCCCCGGGACAGGGGAGGCAGATACGCAGTATTTT.